The rows below give T cell receptor beta chains drawn from one sample of a study of cytomegalovirus exposure and HLA in healthy donors. TCRdb keeps only in-frame clones here, not all; method: immunoSEQ multiplex PCR. The data contain roughly 200,000 clones, almost 85% of them singletons. Sequencing input: PBMCs. All receptors derive from a woman between 35 and 50 years old in good health and CMV-seronegative. CDR3s leave out the opening cysteine and the closing phenylalanine or tryptophan.

J gene,V gene,CDR3 length,CDR3 protein
TRBJ1-2,TRBV7-8,15,ASSLQPPGQGYRGYT
TRBJ2-5,TRBV2,13,ASRIAGGLSETQY
TRBJ2-7,TRBV25-1,13,ASSEGTTQIYEQY
TRBJ1-6,TRBV11-2,14,ASSLESWASNSPLH
TRBJ1-6,TRBV11-2,14,ASSLDGQFSNSPLH
TRBJ2-7,TRBV11-3,14,ASSSRDRLPAYEQY
TRBJ1-1,TRBV11-1,15,ASSQTAGGNMNTEAF
TRBJ2-7,TRBV10-1,13,ASSDRRAGYYEQY
TRBJ2-1,TRBV6-5,14,ASSLSGGAFYNEQF
TRBJ2-5,TRBV27,17,ASSRSAGGNRPSRETQY
TRBJ1-1,TRBV6-6,13,ASSYQVPANTEAF
TRBJ2-7,TRBV18,15,ASSLKPMGQGVGEQY
TRBJ1-2,TRBV30,13,AWSVGRAWDYGYT
TRBJ2-5,TRBV18,13,ASSPRGTGQGTQY
TRBJ1-5,TRBV15,14,ATSRGFGGRNQPQH
TRBJ1-1,TRBV6-5,13,ASSQGLVMNTEAF
TRBJ2-5,TRBV7-8,13,ASSGSRGTKETQY
TRBJ1-6,TRBV9,13,ASSSAGTGNSPLH
TRBJ2-3,TRBV6-5,13,ATQGLFASTDTQY
.,TRBV15,13,ATSRDRSVGSEQY
TRBJ2-6,TRBV5-1,14,ASSVDISSGANVLT
TRBJ1-2,TRBV6-1,13,ASSEVGAGRDGYT
TRBJ2-7,TRBV13,12,ASTDRLSSYEQY
TRBJ1-1,TRBV7-3,13,ASSLAGTGNTEAF
TRBJ2-2,TRBV5-1,19,ASSLFLGLAGGLANTGELF
TRBJ1-1,TRBV10-3,11,AISEGRGTEAF
TRBJ1-4,TRBV5-6,14,ASSHEPGQRNEKLF
TRBJ2-7,TRBV7-2,12,ASSLAGSLHEQY
TRBJ1-2,TRBV5-1,13,ASSRMGGSNYGYT
TRBJ2-6,TRBV6-1,17,ASSEGTQGALRGANVLT
TRBJ1-6,TRBV7-3,13,ASSPGSSYNSPLH
TRBJ2-3,TRBV11-2,13,ASSLTAFGADTQY
TRBJ1-3,TRBV4-1,14,ASSQDWPSSGNTIY
TRBJ1-3,TRBV25-1,14,ASSDNRGLQGNTIY
TRBJ1-1,TRBV5-4,13,ASSLGGQGALIAF
TRBJ2-7,TRBV7-2,13,ASSPMGLSGDEQY
TRBJ2-7,TRBV28,9,ACLQFYEQY
TRBJ2-7,TRBV30,12,AWSTQGGGYEQY
TRBJ2-7,TRBV6-6,12,ATTKRLGPYEQY
TRBJ1-4,TRBV7-9,12,ASSSTGGNEKLF
TRBJ2-3,TRBV25-1,12,ATRLAGGKDTQY
TRBJ2-3,TRBV9,11,ASSALSTDTQY